This T cell receptor beta chain was identified in a study of T cell responses to AZD1222 COVID-19 vaccine. Study results and limitations: Nearly half of spike-specific TCRs reportedly target unmutated variant regions. Across spike, vaccine-associated CD4 TCRs were found, dominant at 160-218 and 743-854. Donors, mostly white British, included more females; clonal diversity was possibly underestimated. Two AZD1222 administrations were followed by greater Spike-specific TCR breadth and depth.

Germline lookup yields CDR1 SGHTS and CDR2 YDEGEE. The CDR3 covers 15 residues. V was clipped by 2 bases and J by 7 bases; unmatched bases: 7. Using immunoSEQ multiplex PCR, the repertoire was profiled, and TCRdb retains in-frame clones only, with some absent. The sample holds 140,000 to 150,000 clones; approximately 93% are singletons and the top ten take less than 15%. Worth noting for this clone: Its target is not known.

Here the sequenced sample was peripheral blood, taken after recovery from COVID-19. The gene calls are TRBV5-8 and TRBJ2-1; the match to TRBD1 covers 9 bases. The receptor was isolated from an adult who had recovered from COVID-19. The CDR3 protein is CASSLQGASKNEQFF. In DNA, the CDR3 is TGTGCCAGCAGCTTACAGGGGGCTTCGAAAAATGAGCAGTTCTTC.